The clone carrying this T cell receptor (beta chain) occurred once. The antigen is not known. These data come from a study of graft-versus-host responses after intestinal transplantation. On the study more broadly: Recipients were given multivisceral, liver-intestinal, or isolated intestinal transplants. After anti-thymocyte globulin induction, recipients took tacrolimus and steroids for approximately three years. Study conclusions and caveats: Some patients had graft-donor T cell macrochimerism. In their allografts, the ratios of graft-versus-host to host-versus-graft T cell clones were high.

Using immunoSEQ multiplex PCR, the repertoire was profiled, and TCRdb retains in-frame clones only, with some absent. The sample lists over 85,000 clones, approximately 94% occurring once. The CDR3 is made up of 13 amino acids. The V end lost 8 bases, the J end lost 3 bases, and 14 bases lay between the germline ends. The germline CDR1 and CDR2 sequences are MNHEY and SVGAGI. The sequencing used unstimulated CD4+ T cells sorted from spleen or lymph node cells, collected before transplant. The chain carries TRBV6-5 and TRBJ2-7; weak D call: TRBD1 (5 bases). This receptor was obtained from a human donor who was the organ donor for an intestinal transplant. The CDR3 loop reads CASRKGQDYEQYF. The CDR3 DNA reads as TGTGCCAGCCGCAAGGGGCAGGACTACGAGCAGTACTTC.